The clone carrying this TCR beta chain was observed many times. This specimen belongs to a study of Graves' ophthalmopathy and Graves' hyperthyroidism. Study-wide context: The study drew peripheral blood at initial diagnosis, before any treatment.

The CDR3 covers 15 residues. Trimming stripped 2 bases from V and 8 bases from J, with 15 bases between. In germline, CDR1 is MNHEY, CDR2 SVGAGI. Beta-chain TCR CDR3 regions were amplified from RNA transcripts. RT-PCR in the first round used HTBI primers; a second-round multiplex PCR followed. TCRdb fed the multiplex PCR reads into MiXCR, producing one record per CDR3 protein. The sample consists of 150,000 to 200,000 distinct CDR3 sequences, around 40% of them appearing once. The receptor comes from a man in his thirties or forties with Graves' ophthalmopathy. V and J are TRBV6-5 and TRBJ1-4; possibly TRBD1 for D (6 bases). Source material: peripheral blood. The chain's CDR3 is CASSYGGQSREKLFF. In DNA form, the CDR3 reads TGTGCCAGCAGTTACGGGGGGCAGAGTAGGGAAAAACTGTTTTTT.